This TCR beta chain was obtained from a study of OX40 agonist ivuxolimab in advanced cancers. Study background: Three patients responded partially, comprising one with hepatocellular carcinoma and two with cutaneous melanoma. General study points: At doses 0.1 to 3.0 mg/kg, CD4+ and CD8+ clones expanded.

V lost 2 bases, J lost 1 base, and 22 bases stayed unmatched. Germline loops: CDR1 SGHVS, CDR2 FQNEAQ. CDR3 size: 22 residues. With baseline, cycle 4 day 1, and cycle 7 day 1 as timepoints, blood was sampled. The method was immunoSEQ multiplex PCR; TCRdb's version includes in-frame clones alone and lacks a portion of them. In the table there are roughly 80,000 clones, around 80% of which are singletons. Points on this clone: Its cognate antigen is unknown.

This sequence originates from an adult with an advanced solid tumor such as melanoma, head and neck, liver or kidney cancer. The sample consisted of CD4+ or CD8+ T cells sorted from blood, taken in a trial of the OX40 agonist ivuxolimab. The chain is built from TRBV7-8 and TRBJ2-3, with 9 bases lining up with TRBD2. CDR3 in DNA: TGTGCCAGCAGCTTATACGATAGCGGGGGATCCTCCGCCTTTTCTGGCACAGATACGCAGTATTTT. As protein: CASSLYDSGGSSAFSGTDTQYF. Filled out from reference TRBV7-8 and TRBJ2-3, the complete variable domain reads GAGVSQSPRYKVAKRGQDVALRCDPISGHVSLFWYQQALGQGPEFLTYFQNEAQLDKSGLPSDRFFAERPEGSVSTLKIQRTQQEDSAVYLCASSLYDSGGSSAFSGTDTQYFGPGTRLTVL.